These 17 T cell receptor beta chains originate from one sample sequenced in a study of response to subunit inactivated influenza vaccine. One entry per CDR3 protein results from TCRdb running MiXCR on the RT-PCR reads. This table has about 500,000 distinct CDR3 sequences, approximately 15% appearing once. Sequences were derived from CD4+ T cells sorted from PBMCs, sampled less than 25 months after vaccination. The receptors stem from a man between 50 and 75 years old who received an inactivated influenza vaccine.

This clonotype was seen repeatedly, ten times or more. The rearrangement joins TRBV11-3 to TRBJ2-7; D is perhaps TRBD1 (5 bases). The CDR3 length is 18 residues. The germline V and J ends were trimmed by 1 base and 3 bases, with 22 bases remaining between them. CDR1 SGHNT and CDR2 YENEEA come from the germline V gene. The CDR3 nucleotides read TGTGCCAGCAGCTTAGGAGCCTGGACATCGATTTGGGGCTACGAGCAGTACTTC. It codes for CASSLGAWTSIWGYEQYF.

This clonotype was seen only a few times. The chain joins TRBV12-3 or TRBV12-4 to TRBJ2-1; no reliable D call. V was shortened by 6 bases and J by 6 bases, with 12 bases between the two germline ends. The CDR3 sequence is 13 residues long. CDR3 nucleotide sequence: TGTGCCAGCAGGGCCGAGTTCTCCAATGAGCAGTTCTTC. Its protein product is CASRAEFSNEQFF.

The rearrangement uses TRBV20-1 and TRBJ1-1; the D gene is possibly TRBD1 (6 bases). The CDR3 loop spans 14 amino acids. Germline CDR1 and CDR2: DFQATT and SNEGSKA (reference sequence). Trimming stripped 4 bases from V and 1 base from J, with 13 bases between. The CDR3 coding sequence is TGCAGTGCTAAGACGGACAGCTCGAACACTGAAGCTTTCTTT. Translation gives CSAKTDSSNTEAFF.

The chain couples TRBV7-6 to TRBJ2-5, with D perhaps TRBD2 (7 bases). The CDR3 spans 16 residues. CDR1 is SGHVS and CDR2 is FNYEAQ in the germline V gene. Trimming stripped 0 bases from V and 5 bases from J, with 16 bases between. This chain's CDR3 is CASSLAGGAAPETQYF. In DNA, the CDR3 is TGTGCCAGCAGCTTAGCGGGGGGGGCGGCTCCGGAGACCCAGTACTTC.

This clonotype was seen more than once but under ten times. The chain couples TRBV14 to TRBJ2-1, with TRBD1 matching 11 bases. Germline values: CDR1 SGHDN, CDR2 FVKESK. V was clipped by 0 bases and J by 2 bases; unmatched bases: 0. CDR3 length equals 16 residues. The CDR3 region has the DNA TGTGCCAGCAGCCAAGAGGGACAGGGGGCCTACAATGAGCAGTTCTTC. It translates to CASSQEGQGAYNEQFF.

This clonotype was detected a few times. This chain uses TRBV20-1 with TRBJ2-3; 8 bases are shared with TRBD2. The CDR3 contains 15 residues. Germline V gives CDR1 DFQATT, CDR2 SNEGSKA (reference sequence). The V and J ends lost 0 bases and 5 bases, in that order; junction bases with no gene match: 7. DNA for the CDR3: TGCAGTGCTAGAGACGCGCGGGAGGTGGGAGATACGCAGTATTTT. Protein product: CSARDAREVGDTQYF.

This chain links TRBV3-1 with TRBJ1-2; no clear D gene. The CDR3 contains 13 residues. Germline lookup yields CDR1 LGHDT and CDR2 YNNKEL (reference sequence). The V end was cut by 3 bases, the J end by 2 bases, with 7 bases between. The CDR3 DNA is TGTGCCAGCAGCCACCTTAAGAACTATGGCTACACCTTC. Translated, it gives CASSHLKNYGYTF.

This chain links TRBV12-3 or TRBV12-4 with TRBJ2-2; the D is unclear. The germline V and J ends were trimmed by 1 base and 3 bases, with 6 bases remaining between them. The length of the CDR3 is 14 residues. For the CDR3, the DNA is TGTGCCAGCAGTTTAGGGGTCTACACCGGGGAGCTGTTTTTT. Translating it yields CASSLGVYTGELFF.

This clonotype was seen only a few times. The genes are TRBV5-5 and TRBJ2-7; either TRBD1 or TRBD2 may supply D (6 bases each). This CDR3 has 16 amino acids. Germline assignment: CDR1 SGHKS and CDR2 YYEKEE (reference sequence). Trimming left V 4 bases short and J 0 bases short, with 17 bases between. The CDR3 bases are TGTGCCAGCAGCCAGATAGGGGGGTTAAGCTCCTACGAGCAGTACTTC. The encoded protein is CASSQIGGLSSYEQYF.

This clonotype was picked up many times. The chain carries TRBV28 and TRBJ2-4, with D possibly being TRBD2 (5 bases). The CDR3 is 16 amino acids. Trimming pared 2 bases from V and 5 bases from J, leaving 16 bases between. CDR1 is MDHEN and CDR2 is SYDVKM in the germline V gene. DNA for the CDR3: TGTGCCAGCAGTTTAGCCGGACTGGGAGAGGAAAACATTCAGTACTTC. Protein: CASSLAGLGEENIQYF.

In this sample, this clonotype turned up a few times. The rearrangement links TRBV20-1 to TRBJ2-7; D unresolved. V lost 6 bases and J lost 4, with 19 bases in between. The CDR3 runs to 14 residues. Looked up from germline, CDR1 is DFQATT and CDR2 is SNEGSKA (reference sequence). CDR3 in DNA: TGCAGTGCCCTCCCAAGCCGGGCCACTTACGAGCAGTACTTC. This translates into CSALPSRATYEQYF.

The J gene is TRBJ2-1, the V gene TRBV5-1, with no clear D. This CDR3 is 15 amino acids long. With 3 bases removed from V and 6 bases from J, the gap between germline ends came to 16 bases. Germline CDR1 reads SGHRS; CDR2 reads YFSETQ. The CDR3, as DNA: TGCGCCAGCAGCTCATCTGGGCAGATGATCAATGAGCAGTTCTTC. As protein: CASSSSGQMINEQFF. Based on the CDR3 plus reference TRBV5-1 and TRBJ2-1, the full variable domain is KAGVTQTPRYLIKTRGQQVTLSCSPISGHRSVSWYQQTPGQGLQFLFEYFSETQRNKGNFPGRFSGRQFSNSRSEMNVSTLELGDSALYLCASSSSGQMINEQFFGPGTRLTVL.

This clonotype occurred many times. V gene TRBV5-4 combines with J gene TRBJ1-1; TRBD1 is a possible D gene (6 bases). This CDR3 spans 15 amino acids. The germline V gene encodes CDR1 SGHNT and CDR2 YYREEE (reference sequence). Trimming stripped 4 bases from V and 1 base from J, with 14 bases between. Here the CDR3 reads CASSIQGLPNTEAFF. CDR3 in DNA: TGTGCCAGCAGCATCCAGGGGCTTCCGAACACTGAAGCTTTCTTT.

This clonotype was seen only a few times. The chain employs TRBV20-1 and TRBJ2-1; the D gene is possibly TRBD2 (5 bases). CDR1 DFQATT and CDR2 SNEGSKA come from the germline V gene (reference sequence). The CDR3 has 14 amino acids. With 3 bases removed from V and 5 bases from J, the gap between germline ends came to 14 bases. This chain's CDR3 is CSARKEEHHNEQFF. The CDR3 region has the DNA TGCAGTGCTAGGAAGGAGGAGCACCACAATGAGCAGTTCTTC.

Ten or more counts support this clonotype. This chain uses TRBV15 with TRBJ1-2; D possibly corresponds to TRBD1 (5 bases). Germline lookup yields CDR1 LNHNV and CDR2 YYDKDF (reference sequence). CDR3 size: 14 residues. The V and J ends lost 0 bases and 1 base respectively, with 6 bases between them. The CDR3 DNA reads TGTGCCACCAGCAGAGACAGGGATAACTATGGCTACACCTTC. Translated: CATSRDRDNYGYTF.

V is TRBV6-5 and J is TRBJ2-3; 10 bases are shared with TRBD1. Germline lookup yields CDR1 MNHEY and CDR2 SVGAGI. This CDR3 is built from 14 residues. The trim removed 4 bases at V and 8 bases at J, leaving 6 bases unmatched. In DNA form, the CDR3 reads TGTGCCAGCAGTTTGACAGGGGGCAGGGGTACGCAGTATTTT. Its translation is CASSLTGGRGTQYF.

The DNA for the CDR3 is TGTGCCATCAGTGAAACCCGGTCCTCCTACGAGCAGTACTTC. It yields the protein CAISETRSSYEQYF. The chain employs TRBV10-3 and TRBJ2-7; the D is unclear. Germline CDR1 reads ENHRY; CDR2 reads SYGVKD. The CDR3 has 14 amino acids. Trimming took off 3 bases at V and 0 bases at J, with 9 bases between the two ends.